A selection of T cell receptor beta chains follows, all from one sample in a study of technical replicates of blood from several donors. Using immunoSEQ multiplex PCR, the repertoire was profiled, and TCRdb retains in-frame clones only, with some absent. The table lists roughly 15,000 clones, 80% to 90% of them singletons. Sequenced: PBMCs. The receptor source for this set is a human donor in good health. CDR3s include the opening cysteine and the closing phenylalanine or tryptophan. The D gene is left open where the match is weak. Some rows mark clone size as missing; the rest say once, few, many or name a class of expanded clone.

TRBV6-4	-	TRBJ2-1	TRBD1	15	CASSDSTGGYNEQFF	TGTGCCAGCAGTGACTCGACAGGGGGCTACAATGAGCAGTTCTTC
TRBV7-9	-	TRBJ2-1	-	12	CASSLLGGEQFF	TGTGCCAGCAGCCTGTTGGGGGGTGAGCAGTTCTTC
TRBV27	-	TRBJ2-2	-	17	CASSLLLKLGDTGELFF	TGTGCCAGCAGTTTATTGCTCAAACTGGGAGACACCGGGGAGCTGTTTTTT
TRBV6-1	-	TRBJ2-7	-	15	CASRKGGAAAYEQYF	TGTGCCAGCAGAAAGGGGGGGGCCGCCGCCTACGAGCAGTACTTC
TRBV27	-	TRBJ2-5	-	15	CASSSGLPQGETQYF	TGTGCCAGCAGTTCGGGACTCCCTCAAGGCGAGACCCAGTACTTC
TRBV5-4	once	TRBJ2-3	-	16	CASSLFRGASTDTQYF	TGTGCCAGCAGCTTGTTTCGCGGGGCTAGCACAGATACGCAGTATTTT
TRBV5-1	-	TRBJ2-5	TRBD2	15	CASSDTSGRRETQYF	TGCGCCAGCAGCGACACTAGCGGTCGGCGGGAGACCCAGTACTTC
TRBV7-8	-	TRBJ2-2	TRBD2	18	CASSGRTSGTGITGELFF	TGTGCCAGCAGTGGGAGGACTAGCGGGACGGGGATCACCGGGGAGCTGTTTTTT
TRBV2	-	TRBJ2-7	TRBD2	17	CASSPGTSGSHSYEQYF	TGTGCCAGCAGCCCCGGGACTAGCGGGAGCCACTCCTACGAGCAGTACTTC
TRBV7-9	-	TRBJ2-7	-	14	CASSDDKSPYEQYF	TGTGCCAGCAGCGACGACAAATCCCCCTACGAGCAGTACTTC
TRBV30	few	TRBJ1-5	-	16	CAWSVFGSGGNQPQHF	TGTGCCTGGAGTGTCTTTGGCTCCGGAGGGAATCAGCCCCAGCATTTT
TRBV19	-	TRBJ2-1	TRBD2	14	CASSMGLAGNEQFF	TGTGCCAGTAGTATGGGACTAGCGGGAAATGAGCAGTTCTTC
TRBV7-9	-	TRBJ2-7	TRBD2	13	CASSLGLVDEQYF	TGTGCCAGCAGCCTGGGACTAGTGGACGAGCAGTACTTC
TRBV5-8	-	TRBJ1-2	-	17	CASSLFSNSRANYGYTF	TGTGCCAGCAGCTTGTTTAGTAACTCACGAGCTAACTATGGCTACACCTTC
TRBV18	-	TRBJ1-2	-	15	CASSPRADTNYGYTF	TGTGCCAGCTCACCACGGGCAGATACGAACTATGGCTACACCTTC
TRBV5-1	-	TRBJ1-4	TRBD1	14	CASSSGQGSEKLFF	TGCGCCAGCAGCTCGGGACAGGGGAGTGAAAAACTGTTTTTT
TRBV30	few	TRBJ1-2	-	11	CAWDRSYGYTF	TGTGCCTGGGACAGGAGCTATGGCTACACCTTC
TRBV21-1	-	TRBJ1-2	-	14	CASTEGQGGSGYTF	TGTGCCAGCACCGAAGGTCAGGGGGGATCTGGCTACACCTTC
TRBV19	few	TRBJ1-4	TRBD1	16	CATSSDRVSSNEKLFF	TGTGCCACCTCTTCGGACAGGGTCTCGTCTAATGAAAAACTGTTTTTT
TRBV19	large	TRBJ2-1	TRBD2	17	CASSIASGGSGGNEQFF	TGTGCCAGTAGTATAGCTAGCGGGGGCTCGGGAGGCAATGAGCAGTTCTTC
TRBV7-6	-	TRBJ2-7	TRBD2	15	CASSRVLAGEYEQYF	TGTGCCAGCAGCCGTGTCCTAGCGGGAGAATACGAGCAGTACTTC
TRBV5-5	-	TRBJ1-4	-	14	CASSFQGLNEKLFF	TGTGCCAGCAGCTTTCAGGGCCTGAATGAAAAACTGTTTTTT
TRBV18	-	TRBJ2-2	-	17	CASSPGTAGSKTGELFF	TGTGCCAGCTCACCCGGAACGGCAGGTTCAAAAACCGGGGAGCTGTTTTTT
TRBV4-1	-	TRBJ2-5	-	13	CASSLGLGETQYF	TGCGCCAGCAGCCTGGGACTGGGGGAGACCCAGTACTTC
TRBV9	-	TRBJ1-1	-	14	CASSPLRGGTEAFF	TGTGCCAGCAGCCCCCTTCGGGGTGGGACTGAAGCTTTCTTT
TRBV5-4	once	TRBJ2-5	TRBD2	15	CASSSTSGPQETQYF	TGTGCCAGCAGCTCTACTAGCGGACCCCAAGAGACCCAGTACTTC
TRBV29-1	-	TRBJ2-7	-	14	CSVQTEPSSYEQYF	TGCAGCGTGCAGACGGAGCCGAGCTCCTACGAGCAGTACTTC
TRBV19	-	TRBJ2-1	TRBD2	14	CASSSGRAGNEQFF	TGTGCCAGTAGTAGCGGGAGGGCGGGCAATGAGCAGTTCTTC
TRBV6-5	once	TRBJ2-7	TRBD1	14	CASRIWTGPYEQYF	TGTGCCAGCCGGATCTGGACAGGGCCCTACGAGCAGTACTTC
TRBV4-1	few	TRBJ1-2	TRBD1	15	CASSLGDRDLYGYTF	TGCGCCAGCAGCCTTGGGGACAGGGACCTCTATGGCTACACCTTC
TRBV7-2	-	TRBJ2-3	-	13	CASSALQGLAQYF	TGTGCCAGCAGCGCCTTACAGGGCTTAGCGCAGTATTTT
TRBV29-1	-	TRBJ1-1	-	13	CSVEGGMNTEAFF	TGCAGCGTTGAGGGGGGGATGAACACTGAAGCTTTCTTT
TRBV5-6	-	TRBJ2-5	TRBD2	18	CASSRGLAGDWSSETQYF	TGTGCCAGCAGCCGAGGACTAGCGGGAGATTGGTCGTCGGAGACCCAGTACTTC
TRBV19	-	TRBJ2-7	TRBD1	14	CASSPDRDSYEQYF	TGTGCCAGTAGTCCCGACAGGGACTCCTACGAGCAGTACTTC
TRBV25-1	-	TRBJ2-1	-	14	CASSEWRGYNEQFF	TGTGCCAGCAGTGAATGGAGGGGTTACAATGAGCAGTTCTTC
TRBV6-6	-	TRBJ2-5	TRBD1	13	CASSYGTGETQYF	TGTGCCAGCAGTTACGGGACAGGAGAGACCCAGTACTTC
TRBV28	-	TRBJ2-2	-	12	CASSLMAQKLFF	TGTGCCAGCAGTTTAATGGCCCAAAAGCTGTTTTTT
TRBV6-5	-	TRBJ2-3	TRBD1	15	CASSYHRQGADTQYF	TGTGCCAGCAGTTACCACCGTCAGGGGGCAGATACGCAGTATTTT
TRBV7-9	-	TRBJ1-1	TRBD1	15	CASSARTGGLLDAFF	TGTGCCAGCAGCGCACGGACAGGGGGCTTGCTGGATGCTTTCTTT
TRBV5-1	-	TRBJ2-2	TRBD2	19	CASSSPGLAGGEITGELFF	TGCGCCAGCAGCTCTCCGGGACTAGCGGGAGGGGAGATCACCGGGGAGCTGTTTTTT
TRBV6-6	-	TRBJ1-5	TRBD1	12	CASTQGNQPQHF	TGTGCCAGCACACAGGGGAATCAGCCCCAGCATTTT
TRBV11-3	once	TRBJ2-1	TRBD2	15	CASSLLAGVGNEQFF	TGTGCCAGCAGCTTATTAGCGGGAGTGGGGAATGAGCAGTTCTTC
TRBV6-1	-	TRBJ2-7	TRBD1	14	CASGTGQGFDEQYF	TGTGCCAGCGGGACGGGACAGGGCTTCGATGAGCAGTACTTC
TRBV5-4	-	TRBJ1-5	TRBD1	13	CASSLETGQPQHF	TGTGCCAGCAGCTTAGAGACAGGGCAGCCCCAGCATTTT
TRBV5-1	-	TRBJ2-3	-	14	CASRRGQTTDTQYF	TGCGCCAGCAGGAGAGGACAGACCACAGATACGCAGTATTTT
TRBV10-3	-	TRBJ2-5	-	16	CAISESGGDLQETQYF	TGTGCCATCAGTGAGTCAGGAGGGGATTTACAAGAGACCCAGTACTTC
TRBV9	-	TRBJ1-3	TRBD1	16	CASSARGQGAGNTIYF	TGTGCCAGCAGCGCTCGAGGACAGGGGGCTGGAAACACCATATATTTT
TRBV10-1	once	TRBJ1-2	TRBD1	18	CASSETLRGRTSNYGYTF	TGCGCCAGCAGTGAGACACTCAGGGGGCGCACTTCTAACTATGGCTACACCTTC
TRBV2	-	TRBJ2-5	TRBD1	13	CASSGGQGQTQYF	TGTGCCAGCAGTGGAGGACAGGGACAGACCCAGTACTTC
TRBV23-1	few	TRBJ1-1	TRBD1	17	CASSQFTGAKLYTEAFF	TGCGCCAGCAGTCAATTTACAGGGGCCAAACTCTACACTGAAGCTTTCTTT
TRBV4-2	-	TRBJ2-3	-	17	CASSQDPPGHRADTQYF	TGTGCCAGCAGCCAAGACCCGCCGGGACATCGGGCAGATACGCAGTATTTT
TRBV4-3	-	TRBJ1-1	-	14	CASSQDFGGTEAFF	TGCGCCAGCAGCCAAGATTTCGGGGGCACTGAAGCTTTCTTT
TRBV7-9	-	TRBJ2-7	TRBD1	18	CASSFTATGTDTSYEQYF	TGTGCCAGCAGCTTTACTGCTACCGGGACAGATACCTCCTACGAGCAGTACTTC
TRBV18	-	TRBJ1-4	-	16	CASSPLEQTLNEKLFF	TGTGCCAGCTCACCATTAGAACAGACCCTTAATGAAAAACTGTTTTTT
TRBV27	-	TRBJ2-7	TRBD2	14	CASSSRTSDGEQYF	TGTGCCAGCAGTTCGAGGACTAGCGACGGCGAGCAGTACTTC
TRBV30	-	TRBJ1-5	TRBD1	13	CAWSGTGNQPQHF	TGTGCCTGGAGTGGGACAGGGAATCAGCCCCAGCATTTT
TRBV6-1	-	TRBJ1-5	-	14	CAAEMGSGNQPQHF	TGTGCCGCAGAAATGGGCAGTGGCAATCAGCCCCAGCATTTT